This T cell receptor beta chain is from a study of Ad26.COV2.S vaccination and SARS-CoV-2 variants. Study in general: Donor was in the COV1001 Ad26.COV2.S trial arm. Participants got Ad26.COV2.S intramuscularly, once or twice 56 days apart.

Study results and caveats: The placebo group had lower spike-specific TCR breadth than the vaccine recipients did.

Treatment: roughly 19 received Ad26.COV2.S at low or high dose, single or two shots; a few received placebo; per-sample allocation not given. Day 63 after the first vaccine or placebo injection was the time point for sampling. An adult donor aged 18-55 years was enrolled in Boston. Method: immunoSEQ multiplex PCR; TCRdb's copy keeps in-frame clones and lacks some. The sample lists 360,000 or so clones, more than 75% seen once, with approximately 3.6% in the top ten. Turning to this clone: Its antigen is unidentified.

V was shortened by 1 base and J by 4 bases, with 4 bases between the two germline ends. CDR3 length: 12 residues. The input for sequencing was peripheral blood, taken in a trial of Ad26.COV2.S vaccine versus placebo. The chain has TRBV12-3 or TRBV12-4 and TRBJ1-2, with D hard to call. This sequence was found in a person between 18 and 65 years old who received the Ad26.COV2.S COVID-19 vaccine or a placebo. CDR3 coding DNA: TGTGCCAGCAGTTTAGGGCCCTATGGCTACACCTTC. This codes for CASSLGPYGYTF.